The present T cell receptor beta chain was sequenced within a study of neurological immune-mediated disorders. Overall study findings and caveats: None of the CDR3 amino acid sequences found in expanded clones was shared across subjects. This suggests that the TCR-beta repertoires were private in all groups. TCR clonal expansion peaked in HTLV-1-associated myelopathy patients and was lowest in multiple sclerosis patients.

Germline V CDR1 and CDR2: MNHEY, SVGEGT. There are 15 residues in the CDR3. Trimming took 4 bases from V and 5 from J; bases not matched to a gene: 8. The cDNA came from 5'RACE with 10-nucleotide random UMIs. TCRdb independently ran MiXCR on the 5' RACE reads; one entry per CDR3 protein. The sample has 84,000 or so distinct CDR3 sequences; approximately 10% are singletons. This clonotype was found many times. The antigen is not known. Specimen: PBMCs. This clonotype was obtained from a man aged 35 to 55 in good health. V and J are TRBV6-2 or TRBV6-3 and TRBJ2-5; 9 nucleotides agree with TRBD1. The CDR3 region has the DNA TGTGCCAGCAGTTCCCGGGACAGGGAGATGGAGACCCAGTACTTC. It translates to CASSSRDREMETQYF.